This TCR beta chain emerged from a study of human T cells and chemical hapten exposure. The time point here: pre-sensitization, week 0. The treatment here: therapeutic diphenylcyclopropenone sensitization with weekly scalp DPC. There are 12 residues in the CDR3. CDR1 LGHDT and CDR2 YNNKEL come from the germline V gene (reference sequence). Deletions cut 4 bases from V and 6 bases from J, with 10 bases between. TCRdb analysed the RACE reads with MiXCR anew, one entry per CDR3 protein. The table records roughly 100,000 distinct CDR3 sequences, 10% to 15% of them present only once. The TCR comes from a woman in her fifties or sixties with alopecia areata. Some clones in this sample may be carry-over from other donors' samples. The chain links TRBV3-1 to TRBJ2-7; D ambiguous. The sample in question was whole blood, obtained in connection with sensitization to the hapten diphenylcyclopropenone (DPC). The CDR3 reads CASSPYVGEQYF. As DNA, the CDR3 is TGTGCCAGCAGCCCCTATGTGGGCGAGCAGTACTTC.